The 13 T cell receptor beta chains in this list originate from one sample, sequenced in a study of chemoradiotherapy in HPV16-positive cancers. This table comes from immunoSEQ multiplex PCR, and its TCRdb copy is limited to in-frame clones, with some not included. The sample lists about 5,000 clones, roughly 90% seen once, with roughly 2.5% in the top ten. The material sequenced was tumor tissue, taken from a patient who underwent chemoradiotherapy. The receptors shown here come from a human donor with HPV-associated anogenital cancer.

This chain connects TRBV7-2 to TRBJ2-3; 7 nucleotides match TRBD2. The CDR3 sequence is 16 residues long. Germline CDR1 and CDR2: SGHTA and FQGNSA. Losses at the gene ends were 1 base for V and 1 base for J; bases not matched to a gene: 5. This CDR3 reads CASSLGYAGGTDTQYF. Here the CDR3 DNA reads TGTGCCAGCAGCTTAGGGTACGCGGGGGGCACAGATACGCAGTATTTT.

The chain carries TRBV21-1 and TRBJ2-1; no check of the table's D call, TRBD1, against the DNA was made. TRBV21-1 is termed a pseudogene. CDR3 size: 16 residues. CDR3 bases: TGTGCCAGCAGCAAAGCGACAGGTTTACTTCCCAATGAGCAGTTCTTC. This gives the protein CASSKATGLLPNEQFF.

This sequence joins TRBV2 and TRBJ1-2; D gene uncertain. The V end was cut by 5 bases, the J end by 7 bases, with 8 bases between. CDR1 is SNHLY, CDR2 FYNNEI, per germline. The CDR3 contains 11 residues. In nucleotides, the CDR3 is TGTGCCAGCAGTCCCACGCCTGGCTACACCTTC. This codes for CASSPTPGYTF.

The CDR3 is CASSLQSASSGNTIYF. CDR3 DNA: TGTGCCAGCAGCCTTCAGTCGGCGAGCTCTGGAAACACCATATATTTT. V and J are TRBV28 and TRBJ1-3; D not certain. Germline CDR1 MDHEN, CDR2 SYDVKM. The V end lost 6 bases, the J end lost 0 bases, and 15 bases lay between the germline ends. The CDR3 spans 16 residues. The complete variable domain, with remaining parts taken from reference TRBV28 and TRBJ1-3, reads DVKVTQSSRYLVKRTGEKVFLECVQDMDHENMFWYRQDPGLGLRLIYFSYDVKMKEKGDIPEGYSVSREKKERFSLILESASTNQTSMYLCASSLQSASSGNTIYFGEGSWLTVV.

J is TRBJ2-2 and V is TRBV28; TRBD1 aligns across 8 bases. The germline V gene encodes CDR1 MDHEN and CDR2 SYDVKM. V lost 4 bases and J lost 4; bases outside the gene matches: 5. CDR3 length: 15 amino acids. The CDR3 DNA follows: TGTGCCAGCAGTTCTCAGGGGGCGGGCACCGGGGAGCTGTTTTTT. Encoded protein: CASSSQGAGTGELFF.

This chain connects TRBV7-9 to TRBJ2-7; D unclear. Germline CDR1 reads SEHNR; CDR2 reads FQNEAQ (reference sequence). The CDR3 is 14 amino acids. V lost 7 bases, J lost 6 bases, and 19 bases lay in between. The CDR3 DNA follows: TGTGCCAGCACCAAATCTCTAGATGGTGGCGAGCAGTACTTC. Its protein product is CASTKSLDGGEQYF.

This rearrangement joins TRBV4-1 to TRBJ1-5; D remains ambiguous. The V end lost 1 base, the J end lost 3 bases, and 13 bases lay between the germline ends. The CDR3 is made up of 16 amino acids. Germline values: CDR1 MGHRA, CDR2 YSYEKL. The CDR3 protein is CASSQVKGRNNQPQHF. The DNA for the CDR3 is TGCGCCAGCAGCCAAGTGAAAGGACGGAACAATCAGCCCCAGCATTTT.

CDR3 protein: CASSARGNTDTQYF. CDR3 nucleotide sequence: TGCGCCAGCAGCGCCAGGGGAAACACAGATACGCAGTATTTT. V usage is TRBV10-1 and J usage is TRBJ2-3; a weak D match, TRBD1 (6 bases). The CDR3 is 14 residues long. The V end lost 6 bases, the J end lost 2 bases, and 12 bases lay between the germline ends. Germline CDR1 is WNHNN and CDR2 is SYGVQD (reference sequence).

The chain combines TRBV2 with TRBJ1-6; unclear D gene. V dropped 2 bases and J dropped 9 bases, with 11 bases sitting between them. There are 14 residues in the CDR3. From germline, CDR1 is SNHLY and CDR2 FYNNEI. The CDR3 DNA is TGTGCCAGCAGTGAACGGGCCCGCGTTTCACCCCTCCACTTT. It yields the protein CASSERARVSPLHF. Full variable domain (missing parts from reference TRBV2 and TRBJ1-6): EPEVTQTPSHQVTQMGQEVILRCVPISNHLYFYWYRQILGQKVEFLVSFYNNEISEKSEIFDDQFSVERPDGSNFTLKIRSTKLEDSAMYFCASSERARVSPLHFGNGTRLTVT.

The chain links TRBV6-1 to TRBJ1-3; D is ambiguous. The CDR3 runs to 14 residues. The ends were cut back, 1 base at V and 4 bases at J, with 8 bases in the middle. CDR1 is MNHNS, CDR2 SASEGT, per germline. CDR3 in DNA: TGTGCCAGCAGTGAAGACCTCGAGGGAAACACCATATATTTT. Protein sequence: CASSEDLEGNTIYF.

The genes are TRBV19 and TRBJ2-5; the D gene could be TRBD1 or TRBD2 (5 bases each). The V gene lost 0 bases and the J gene lost 6 bases, with 14 bases spanning the gap. In germline, CDR1 is LNHDA, CDR2 SQIVND (reference sequence). The CDR3 extends over 15 amino acids. The CDR3 is CASSIDRAGTKTQYF. The CDR3 coding sequence is TGTGCCAGTAGTATAGATCGGGCAGGGACCAAGACCCAGTACTTC.

The chain carries TRBV6-6 and TRBJ2-3; 9 bases agree with TRBD2. CDR1 MNHNY and CDR2 SVGAGI come from the germline V gene (reference sequence). V was pared by 7 bases and J by 0 bases, with 8 bases of the junction left unmatched. There are 16 residues in the CDR3. The CDR3 sequence is CASNSSSGVSTDTQYF. Written as DNA, the CDR3 is TGTGCCAGCAATTCATCTAGCGGGGTGAGCACAGATACGCAGTATTTT.

The chain has TRBV2 and TRBJ2-6, with D possibly matching TRBD2 (5 bases). The CDR3 spans 14 residues. V was pared by 8 bases and J by 0 bases, with 8 bases between. Germline loops: CDR1 SNHLY, CDR2 FYNNEI. CDR3 bases: TGTGCCAGCCGACGGGACTCTGGGGCCAACGTCCTGACTTTC. It codes for CASRRDSGANVLTF.